The clone carrying this T cell receptor beta chain was counted a few times. The antigen remains undetermined. These data are taken from a study of shared clonotypes between healthy human individuals. Background on the study: Three plates were used per donor for CD4 naive, three for CD4 memory, two for CD8 naive and one for CD8 memory. Study-wide points: Naive subsets generally had larger estimated richness than memory subsets. Genetic and exposure-history diversity was limited by the small donor number.

Memory CD4+ cells were the fraction left after CD45RA+ naive selection. V dropped 7 bases and J dropped 4 bases, with 13 bases sitting between them. Germline V gene sequence: CDR1 MNHEY, CDR2 SMNVEV (reference sequence). This CDR3 is built from 13 residues. Sequencing used immunoSEQ multiplex PCR; TCRdb keeps in-frame clones, though not all of them. Of approximately 2.5 million clones in the sample, just over 90% were seen once. Input material: naive CD4+ T cells sorted from blood. Subset specified: CD45RA+ positively selected. This TCR came from a man aged 18 to 30 in good health. This chain uses TRBV27 with TRBJ1-2; no clear D. The CDR3 sequence: CASTGGSSYGYTF. The CDR3 DNA follows: TGTGCCAGCACTGGAGGCTCCAGCTATGGCTACACCTTC.